These T cell receptor beta chains were read from a single sample in a study of blood T cell repertoires in COVID-19. Sequencing was performed with immunoSEQ multiplex PCR; in TCRdb, only in-frame clones are kept and a portion is missing. The sample gives more than 200,000 clones, more than 75% of which show up once; over 4% is in the top ten. Sequences were obtained from peripheral blood. These receptors were collected from a woman in her fifties or sixties with COVID-19, enrolled during active disease. Each CDR3 is given with its conserved first and last residue. Each record gives: D gene, J gene, V gene, clone size, CDR3 length, CDR3 DNA, CDR3 protein. D genes are given only for firm matches. Not every row has a clone size; where given, it reads once, few, many or a size class.

D gene: TRBD1
J gene: TRBJ2-1
V gene: TRBV7-3
clone size: .
CDR3 length: 15
CDR3 DNA: TGTGCCAGCAGGGTTCAGGGACAGGGGATATATGAGCAGTTCTTC
CDR3 protein: CASRVQGQGIYEQFF

D gene: .
J gene: TRBJ2-5
V gene: TRBV7-9
clone size: .
CDR3 length: 15
CDR3 DNA: TGTGCCAGCAGCAGCGACAGGAGACAACAAGAGACCCAGTACTTC
CDR3 protein: CASSSDRRQQETQYF

D gene: TRBD2
J gene: TRBJ2-2
V gene: TRBV15
clone size: .
CDR3 length: 17
CDR3 DNA: TGTGCCACCAGCAGAGGGGGAGGGAGAGTTAGCACCGGGGAGCTGTTTTTT
CDR3 protein: CATSRGGGRVSTGELFF

D gene: .
J gene: TRBJ1-5
V gene: TRBV27
clone size: .
CDR3 length: 15
CDR3 DNA: TGTGCCAGCACTCAGCGGGCTGGAGGCAATCAGCCCCAGCATTTT
CDR3 protein: CASTQRAGGNQPQHF

D gene: .
J gene: TRBJ2-7
V gene: TRBV5-1
clone size: .
CDR3 length: 13
CDR3 DNA: TGCGCCAGCAGCCGCCAAGCGGAATACGAGCAGTACTTC
CDR3 protein: CASSRQAEYEQYF

D gene: TRBD1
J gene: TRBJ2-7
V gene: TRBV5-1
clone size: .
CDR3 length: 15
CDR3 DNA: TGCGCCAGCAGCTTTGGTTCAAACAGGGGGGCCGAGCAGTACTTC
CDR3 protein: CASSFGSNRGAEQYF

D gene: .
J gene: TRBJ1-4
V gene: TRBV15
clone size: .
CDR3 length: 15
CDR3 DNA: TGTGCCACCAGCAGTAGCGGGGCCAGAAATGAAAAACTGTTTTTT
CDR3 protein: CATSSSGARNEKLFF

D gene: .
J gene: TRBJ2-1
V gene: TRBV7-9
clone size: .
CDR3 length: 16
CDR3 DNA: TGTGCCAGCAGCTCTGATCGGTCCTGGGGGGACAATGAGCAGTTCTTC
CDR3 protein: CASSSDRSWGDNEQFF

D gene: TRBD1
J gene: TRBJ1-4
V gene: TRBV6-5
clone size: .
CDR3 length: 13
CDR3 DNA: TGTGCCAGCAGAGGACAGGCGGGTGAAAAACTGTTTTTT
CDR3 protein: CASRGQAGEKLFF

D gene: .
J gene: TRBJ2-7
V gene: TRBV11-1
clone size: .
CDR3 length: 15
CDR3 DNA: TGTGCCAGCAGCTTTCTTCAGGTGACCGCCTACGAGCAGTACTTC
CDR3 protein: CASSFLQVTAYEQYF

D gene: TRBD1
J gene: TRBJ2-1
V gene: TRBV7-8
clone size: .
CDR3 length: 16
CDR3 DNA: TGTGCCAGCAGCTTAGTGTGGGCAGGGGGCTACAATGAGCAGTTCTTC
CDR3 protein: CASSLVWAGGYNEQFF

D gene: .
J gene: TRBJ1-3
V gene: TRBV5-6
clone size: once
CDR3 length: 16
CDR3 DNA: TGTGCCAGCAGCCCCTGGGCAGCAAGCTCTGGAAACACCATATATTTT
CDR3 protein: CASSPWAASSGNTIYF

D gene: TRBD2
J gene: TRBJ2-3
V gene: TRBV2
clone size: once
CDR3 length: 15
CDR3 DNA: TGTGCCAGCAGTGATTCGGGACTAGCGGGAAATACGCAGTATTTT
CDR3 protein: CASSDSGLAGNTQYF

D gene: TRBD1
J gene: TRBJ1-6
V gene: TRBV25-1
clone size: few
CDR3 length: 16
CDR3 DNA: TGTGCCAGCAGTGCCCGACAGGGACGGAATGATTCACCCCTCCACTTT
CDR3 protein: CASSARQGRNDSPLHF

D gene: .
J gene: TRBJ2-5
V gene: TRBV6-2/TRBV6-3
clone size: .
CDR3 length: 15
CDR3 DNA: TGTGCCAGCAGTTACGGGGGAGGAACAAAAGAGACCCAGTACTTC
CDR3 protein: CASSYGGGTKETQYF

D gene: .
J gene: TRBJ1-2
V gene: TRBV21-1
clone size: .
CDR3 length: 16
CDR3 DNA: TGTGCCAGCAGCAAAGGCCCTGGGGCTCCTAACTATGGCTACACCTTC
CDR3 protein: CASSKGPGAPNYGYTF

D gene: TRBD2
J gene: TRBJ2-5
V gene: TRBV5-4
clone size: .
CDR3 length: 15
CDR3 DNA: TGTGCCAGCAGCTTGGACGCGGGAGGACAAGAGACCCAGTACTTC
CDR3 protein: CASSLDAGGQETQYF

D gene: .
J gene: TRBJ2-2
V gene: TRBV5-6
clone size: .
CDR3 length: 16
CDR3 DNA: TGTGCCAGCAGCCATGGTTCTAGCCCAAACACCGGGGAGCTGTTTTTT
CDR3 protein: CASSHGSSPNTGELFF

D gene: .
J gene: TRBJ1-1
V gene: TRBV5-4
clone size: few
CDR3 length: 15
CDR3 DNA: TGTGCCAGCAGCCCCCCTCAGGGCAGGAACACTGAAGCTTTCTTT
CDR3 protein: CASSPPQGRNTEAFF

D gene: TRBD1
J gene: TRBJ1-6
V gene: TRBV30
clone size: .
CDR3 length: 13
CDR3 DNA: TGTGCCTGGCGGGACAGCCAAAATTCACCCCTCCACTTT
CDR3 protein: CAWRDSQNSPLHF

D gene: TRBD2
J gene: TRBJ2-7
V gene: TRBV9
clone size: few
CDR3 length: 14
CDR3 DNA: TGTGCCAGCACTCCGGGACTAGTGGGGAGCGAGCAGTACTTC
CDR3 protein: CASTPGLVGSEQYF

D gene: .
J gene: TRBJ2-3
V gene: TRBV5-1
clone size: .
CDR3 length: 15
CDR3 DNA: TGCGCCAGCAGCTTGTCGGGGAGCCTAACAGATACGCAGTATTTT
CDR3 protein: CASSLSGSLTDTQYF

D gene: .
J gene: TRBJ1-6
V gene: TRBV27
clone size: .
CDR3 length: 17
CDR3 DNA: TGTGCCAGCAGTTTCGGTGGGGGGAGCTCCTATAATTCACCCCTCCACTTT
CDR3 protein: CASSFGGGSSYNSPLHF

D gene: .
J gene: TRBJ2-3
V gene: TRBV28
clone size: .
CDR3 length: 16
CDR3 DNA: TGTGCCAGCAGTTTATGGCTAGCCGACCGAGGGGATACGCAGTATTTT
CDR3 protein: CASSLWLADRGDTQYF

D gene: TRBD1
J gene: TRBJ1-2
V gene: TRBV6-1
clone size: .
CDR3 length: 13
CDR3 DNA: TGTGCCAGCAGTGAAGTGACAGGGGAAGGCTACACCTTC
CDR3 protein: CASSEVTGEGYTF

D gene: .
J gene: TRBJ1-5
V gene: TRBV19
clone size: .
CDR3 length: 15
CDR3 DNA: TGTGCCAGTAGTATAGGCAGGGGAAGCAATCAGCCCCAGCATTTT
CDR3 protein: CASSIGRGSNQPQHF

D gene: .
J gene: TRBJ2-3
V gene: TRBV27
clone size: .
CDR3 length: 13
CDR3 DNA: TGTGCCAGCAGTCTCCCACAGGGCCTGACGCAGTATTTT
CDR3 protein: CASSLPQGLTQYF

D gene: .
J gene: TRBJ2-2
V gene: TRBV7-3
clone size: .
CDR3 length: 16
CDR3 DNA: TGTGCCAGCAGCTTACGAGGGGGAATGGACACCGGGGAGCTGTTTTTT
CDR3 protein: CASSLRGGMDTGELFF

D gene: .
J gene: TRBJ2-7
V gene: TRBV29-1
clone size: .
CDR3 length: 12
CDR3 DNA: TGCAGCGTTGCGACAGTATCCTACGAGCAGTACTTC
CDR3 protein: CSVATVSYEQYF

D gene: TRBD2
J gene: TRBJ2-1
V gene: TRBV7-9
clone size: .
CDR3 length: 15
CDR3 DNA: TGTGCCAGCAGCAAGGGACTAGGAGATCTCAATGAGCAGTTCTTC
CDR3 protein: CASSKGLGDLNEQFF

D gene: .
J gene: TRBJ2-7
V gene: TRBV28
clone size: .
CDR3 length: 11
CDR3 DNA: TGTGCCAGCAGTTTAGTCAACAGGCAGTACTTC
CDR3 protein: CASSLVNRQYF

D gene: TRBD1
J gene: TRBJ1-5
V gene: TRBV30
clone size: .
CDR3 length: 13
CDR3 DNA: TGTGCCTGGAGTGCCCAGGGGGGCCAGCCCCAGCATTTT
CDR3 protein: CAWSAQGGQPQHF

D gene: .
J gene: TRBJ2-7
V gene: TRBV28
clone size: .
CDR3 length: 13
CDR3 DNA: TGTGCCAGCAGTCAACAGGGTGTCCTTGAGCAGTACTTC
CDR3 protein: CASSQQGVLEQYF

D gene: .
J gene: TRBJ2-7
V gene: TRBV9
clone size: .
CDR3 length: 13
CDR3 DNA: TGTGCCAGCAGCAGCGGACAGTCCTACGAGCAGTACTTC
CDR3 protein: CASSSGQSYEQYF

D gene: .
J gene: TRBJ1-6
V gene: TRBV6-5
clone size: .
CDR3 length: 15
CDR3 DNA: TGTGCCAGCAGGGATAGACGGGGAGAAGGGTCACCCCTCCACTTT
CDR3 protein: CASRDRRGEGSPLHF

D gene: .
J gene: TRBJ1-2
V gene: TRBV19
clone size: .
CDR3 length: 16
CDR3 DNA: TGTGCCAGTAGTTTGTGCGGGGGGCGCGAATGCACTGGCTACACCTTC
CDR3 protein: CASSLCGGRECTGYTF

D gene: .
J gene: TRBJ2-7
V gene: TRBV6-1
clone size: .
CDR3 length: 15
CDR3 DNA: TGTGCCAGCAGTGAAGCCCCAGGCCTTTCCTACGAGCAGTACTTC
CDR3 protein: CASSEAPGLSYEQYF

D gene: TRBD2
J gene: TRBJ2-7
V gene: TRBV3-1/TRBV3-2
clone size: .
CDR3 length: 15
CDR3 DNA: TGTGCCAGCAGCCCGAGGACTAGCGGAGTCTACGAGCAGTACTTC
CDR3 protein: CASSPRTSGVYEQYF

D gene: .
J gene: TRBJ1-4
V gene: TRBV30
clone size: .
CDR3 length: 14
CDR3 DNA: TGTGCCTGGAGCATCACAGGACCCTTTGAAAAACTGTTTTTT
CDR3 protein: CAWSITGPFEKLFF

D gene: TRBD1
J gene: TRBJ2-6
V gene: TRBV19
clone size: few
CDR3 length: 17
CDR3 DNA: TGTGCCAGTAGAGACAGGGGCCCGGTCTCTGGGGCCAACGTCCTGACTTTC
CDR3 protein: CASRDRGPVSGANVLTF

D gene: .
J gene: TRBJ1-6
V gene: TRBV6-5
clone size: .
CDR3 length: 14
CDR3 DNA: TGTGCCAGCAGTCCCGGGAGCCATAGGTCACCCCTCCACTTT
CDR3 protein: CASSPGSHRSPLHF

D gene: .
J gene: TRBJ1-3
V gene: TRBV29-1
clone size: .
CDR3 length: 12
CDR3 DNA: TGCAGCGGCCGGACTGGGCCGAACACCATATATTTT
CDR3 protein: CSGRTGPNTIYF

D gene: TRBD1
J gene: TRBJ1-5
V gene: TRBV6-2/TRBV6-3
clone size: .
CDR3 length: 14
CDR3 DNA: TGTGCCAGCAGCGCCGGGACAGGGGTCCAGCCCCAGCATTTT
CDR3 protein: CASSAGTGVQPQHF

D gene: .
J gene: TRBJ2-7
V gene: TRBV4-1
clone size: .
CDR3 length: 14
CDR3 DNA: TGCGCCAGCGCGACCAGGGGTGTGGGCAACGAGCAGTACTTC
CDR3 protein: CASATRGVGNEQYF

D gene: .
J gene: TRBJ2-1
V gene: TRBV30
clone size: once
CDR3 length: 12
CDR3 DNA: TGTGCCTGGAGAGGGGTTCACAATGAGCAGTTCTTC
CDR3 protein: CAWRGVHNEQFF

D gene: TRBD2
J gene: TRBJ2-1
V gene: TRBV7-2
clone size: .
CDR3 length: 18
CDR3 DNA: TGTGCCAGCAGCCGCAGGGTTGCAAGCGGGGCCTCCTACAATGAGCAGTTCTTC
CDR3 protein: CASSRRVASGASYNEQFF

D gene: TRBD2
J gene: TRBJ2-7
V gene: TRBV7-9
clone size: .
CDR3 length: 15
CDR3 DNA: TGTGCCAGCAGCTTCCTTGGGGGGGAACCCTACGAGCAGTACTTC
CDR3 protein: CASSFLGGEPYEQYF

D gene: .
J gene: TRBJ1-1
V gene: TRBV18
clone size: .
CDR3 length: 14
CDR3 DNA: TGTGCCAGCTCCGGGGGACCGATGAACACTGAAGCTTTCTTT
CDR3 protein: CASSGGPMNTEAFF

D gene: .
J gene: TRBJ1-1
V gene: TRBV7-8
clone size: .
CDR3 length: 14
CDR3 DNA: TGTGCCAGCAGCCCCGGGGATTTTAGCACTGAAGCTTTCTTT
CDR3 protein: CASSPGDFSTEAFF

D gene: .
J gene: TRBJ1-1
V gene: TRBV7-9
clone size: .
CDR3 length: 14
CDR3 DNA: TGTGCCAGCAGCTTAGTGCAGGATTACACTGAAGCTTTCTTT
CDR3 protein: CASSLVQDYTEAFF

D gene: TRBD2
J gene: TRBJ2-7
V gene: TRBV4-2
clone size: .
CDR3 length: 17
CDR3 DNA: TGTGCCAGCAGCCAACGACTAGCGGGTATAATATCCTACGAGCAGTACTTC
CDR3 protein: CASSQRLAGIISYEQYF

D gene: TRBD1
J gene: TRBJ1-1
V gene: TRBV16
clone size: .
CDR3 length: 15
CDR3 DNA: TGTGCCAGCAGCCAGTACAGGGGCCTGAACACTGAAGCTTTCTTT
CDR3 protein: CASSQYRGLNTEAFF